A single sample gave rise to the 16 T cell receptor beta chains below, sequenced in a study of blood T cell repertoires in COVID-19. TCRdb's table, derived via immunoSEQ multiplex PCR, lists solely in-frame clones and lacks some. The profile covers 80,000 to 100,000 clones, with approximately 86% appearing a single time and 9.5% to 13% taken by the ten largest. The sequencing sample was made of peripheral blood. Receptors were obtained from a man in his 70s with active or convalescent COVID-19.

This clone was counted ten times or more. Other DNA sequences in this sample translate to the same CDR3. V is TRBV19 and J is TRBJ2-2, with D possibly TRBD1 on 5 matching bases. CDR1 LNHDA and CDR2 SQIVND come from the germline V gene (reference sequence). V lost 2 bases, J lost 1 base, and 5 bases lay in between. The CDR3 length is 14 residues. CDR3 DNA sequence: TGTGCCAGTAGTATAAGGGGGAACACCGGGGAGCTGTTTTTT. Its protein product is CASSIRGNTGELFF.

This rearrangement joins TRBV6-2 or TRBV6-3 to TRBJ2-2; no clear D gene. Germline-derived CDR1 and CDR2 are MNHEY and SVGEGT. The V end was cut by 2 bases, the J end by 7 bases, with 5 bases between. CDR3 size: 12 residues. The CDR3: CASSYPLGELFF. As DNA, the CDR3 is TGTGCCAGCAGTTACCCCCTCGGGGAGCTGTTTTTT.

The chain joins TRBV27 to TRBJ1-1; possibly TRBD1 for D (6 bases). V was trimmed by 2 bases and J by 0 bases, leaving 25 bases between them. Germline values: CDR1 MNHEY, CDR2 SMNVEV (reference sequence). The CDR3 spans 20 residues. The CDR3 bases are TGTGCCAGCAGTTTAACCAGCCGCAGGCAGGGGATCCCCATGAACACTGAAGCTTTCTTT. It is translated as CASSLTSRRQGIPMNTEAFF.

This clone was seen more than once but under ten times. The chain is built from TRBV4-2 and TRBJ2-2, with 10 positions matching TRBD2. Germline CDR1 LGHNA, CDR2 YNFKEQ. V lost 4 bases to trimming and J lost 5 bases; unmatched junction nucleotides: 7. This CDR3 comprises 16 residues. CDR3: CASSPRRTSGTGELFF. CDR3 sequence (DNA): TGTGCCAGCAGCCCCCGGCGGACTAGCGGAACCGGGGAGCTGTTTTTT.

The chain is built from TRBV2 and TRBJ2-1; no clear D. The V end lost 2 bases, the J end lost 0 bases, and 17 bases lay between the germline ends. This CDR3 spans 18 amino acids. The germline V gene has CDR1 SNHLY and CDR2 FYNNEI. The CDR3 region is CASSESWRTTSSYNEQFF. The CDR3 DNA reads as TGTGCCAGCAGTGAATCGTGGAGAACCACGAGCTCCTACAATGAGCAGTTCTTC.

The rearrangement links TRBV27 to TRBJ1-2, with D unclear. Germline V gene sequence: CDR1 MNHEY, CDR2 SMNVEV (reference sequence). The CDR3 spans 13 residues. The V end was cut by 0 bases, the J end by 3 bases, with 5 bases between. CDR3 amino acids: CASSLSAYYGYTF. The CDR3 nucleotides are TGTGCCAGCAGTTTATCGGCCTACTATGGCTACACCTTC.

The rearrangement uses TRBV7-2 and TRBJ1-5; a weak D match, TRBD1 (6 bases). The CDR3 is 16 amino acids. Per germline, CDR1 SGHTA and CDR2 FQGNSA. With 2 bases removed from V and 0 bases from J, the gap between germline ends came to 11 bases. In DNA, the CDR3 is TGTGCCAGCAGCTTATCGGGGGGGGCTAGCAATCAGCCCCAGCATTTT. Its protein is CASSLSGGASNQPQHF. Using reference TRBV7-2 and TRBJ1-5 for the parts outside the CDR3, the full variable domain is GAGVSQSPSNKVTEKGKDVELRCDPISGHTALYWYRQSLGQGLEFLIYFQGNSAPDKSGLPSDRFSAERTGGSVSTLTIQRTQQEDSAVYLCASSLSGGASNQPQHFGDGTRLSIL.

The V call is TRBV19, the J call TRBJ1-2, with D possibly TRBD1 on 5 matching bases. The ends were cut back, 1 base at V and 4 bases at J, with 7 bases in the middle. Germline V gives CDR1 LNHDA, CDR2 SQIVND (reference sequence). The CDR3 covers 13 residues. CDR3 residues: CASSIGQFYGYTF. CDR3 bases: TGTGCCAGTAGTATAGGACAGTTCTATGGCTACACCTTC.

V and J are TRBV9 and TRBJ2-1; TRBD2 agrees at 14 bases. Germline V CDR1 and CDR2: SGDLS, YYNGEE. CDR3 length: 17 residues. The V gene end was trimmed by 4 bases and the J gene end by 7 bases; junction bases not matched to a gene: 10. Written as DNA, the CDR3 is TGTGCCAGCAGCCTCCACCCCGGGACTAGCGGGGGAAATGAGCAGTTCTTC. This sequence encodes CASSLHPGTSGGNEQFF.

This clone came up once. Other DNA sequences in the same sample also yield this CDR3. The chain couples TRBV3-1 (or the pseudogene TRBV3-2) to TRBJ2-1, with 7 nucleotides matching TRBD2. V shed 3 bases, J shed 7 bases, and the junction held 0 bases outside the gene matches. This CDR3 region has 12 residues. Germline V gene data show CDR1 as LGHDT and CDR2 as YNNKEL (reference sequence). Written as DNA, the CDR3 is TGTGCCAGCAGCCAGGGGGGGAATGAGCAGTTCTTC. It yields the protein CASSQGGNEQFF.

V usage is TRBV28 and J usage is TRBJ2-1; 11 bases line up with TRBD2. The V and J ends lost 6 bases and 5 bases, in that order; junction bases with no gene match: 3. Germline CDR1 is MDHEN and CDR2 is SYDVKM. This CDR3 is 14 amino acids long. This CDR3 reads CASRQLAGDNEQFF. The CDR3 DNA is TGTGCCAGCAGACAACTAGCGGGGGACAATGAGCAGTTCTTC. Full variable domain (missing parts from reference TRBV28 and TRBJ2-1): DVKVTQSSRYLVKRTGEKVFLECVQDMDHENMFWYRQDPGLGLRLIYFSYDVKMKEKGDIPEGYSVSREKKERFSLILESASTNQTSMYLCASRQLAGDNEQFFGPGTRLTVL.

The CDR3 nucleotides read TGTGCCAGCAGTGAGACAGTTCGCTATGGCTACACCTTC. This sequence encodes CASSETVRYGYTF. The chain uses TRBV6-1 and TRBJ1-2; the D gene is possibly TRBD1 (5 bases). The CDR3 extends over 13 amino acids. V dropped 3 bases and J dropped 4 bases, with 9 bases sitting between them. Germline loops: CDR1 MNHNS, CDR2 SASEGT.

This clone was observed once. This sample includes further DNA sequences coding for the same CDR3. The chain links TRBV4-3 to TRBJ2-2; 15 bases map to TRBD2. J lost 6 bases, V lost 0 bases, and 11 bases had no gene match. Germline V gene sequence: CDR1 LGHNA, CDR2 YSLEER. This CDR3 is built from 20 residues. The CDR3 bases are TGCGCCAGCAGCCAAGATCGGACTAGCGGGGGGGCCGGGGGTGCCGGGGAGCTGTTTTTT. The encoded protein is CASSQDRTSGGAGGAGELFF.

The chain uses TRBV24-1 and TRBJ2-2; 7 bases map to TRBD1. Germline CDR1 and CDR2: KGHDR and SFDVKD. The CDR3 has 14 residues. The trim removed 4 bases at V and 4 bases at J, leaving 2 bases unmatched. The CDR3 reads CATSDSGGTGELFF. In DNA, the CDR3 is TGTGCCACCAGTGACTCAGGGGGCACCGGGGAGCTGTTTTTT.

CDR3 region: CASSPRQANNSPLHF. CDR3 DNA: TGTGCCAGCAGCCCGCGACAGGCTAATAATTCACCCCTCCACTTT. The genes are TRBV7-8 and TRBJ1-6, with a possible D match to TRBD1 (6 bases). The CDR3 sequence is 15 residues long. The V end was cut by 5 bases, the J end by 5 bases, with 13 bases between. The germline gives CDR1 SGHVS, CDR2 FQNEAQ.

CDR3 nucleotides: TGCGCCAGCAGCCAAGAACTCGGGTCGGGGAGAGTGCTGTTTTTT. Protein product: CASSQELGSGRVLFF. This chain links TRBV4-1 with TRBJ1-4; D call uncertain. The germline V and J ends were trimmed by 0 bases and 14 bases, with 19 bases remaining between them. CDR1 and CDR2 (germline): MGHRA, YSYEKL. CDR3 length: 15 residues.